Below are 13 T cell receptor beta chains sequenced from a single sample in a study of T cells in Graves' hyperthyroidism and ophthalmopathy. Template material for amplifying TCR beta CDR3 regions consisted of RNA transcripts. HTBI primers drove first-round RT-PCR of the TCR CDR3. TCRdb reanalysed the multiplex PCR reads using MiXCR and keeps one entry per CDR3 protein. The sample holds about 570,000 distinct CDR3 sequences, around 42% seen once. Sample: peripheral blood or thyroid tissue (not recorded which). These receptors all come from an adult woman with Graves' disease, either hyperthyroidism or ophthalmopathy (not recorded which).

This clonotype was detected only a few times. The rearrangement links TRBV7-2 to TRBJ1-1; D possibly corresponds to TRBD1 (5 bases). V shed 3 bases and J shed 4 bases, with 9 bases lying between them. This CDR3 has 13 amino acids. Germline CDR1 SGHTA, CDR2 FQGNSA. CDR3 in DNA: TGTGCCAGCAGCTTCGGACATACCACTGAAGCTTTCTTT. Residues: CASSFGHTTEAFF.

This clonotype was seen repeatedly, ten times or more. The V call is TRBV6-5, the J call TRBJ2-7; tentatively, D is TRBD1 (5 bases). With 5 bases removed from V and 0 bases from J, the gap between germline ends came to 11 bases. Germline V gene lookup returns CDR1 MNHEY and CDR2 SVGAGI. The CDR3 is 14 amino acids. The CDR3 DNA is TGTGCCAGCAGTAGGGGCTCCGGCTCCTACGAGCAGTACTTC. Its protein is CASSRGSGSYEQYF.

This chain uses TRBV10-3 with TRBJ2-7, with 11 positions matching TRBD2. The trim removed 10 bases at V and 7 bases at J, leaving 18 bases unmatched. This CDR3 region has 16 residues. Per germline, CDR1 ENHRY and CDR2 SYGVKD. CDR3 sequence: CATQELAGDATGEQYF. The CDR3 DNA reads as TGTGCCACCCAAGAACTAGCGGGAGATGCGACCGGGGAGCAGTACTTC.

The chain is built from TRBV7-9 and TRBJ2-5; D is perhaps TRBD2 (6 bases). Trimming removed 8 bases from V and 9 bases from J, with 19 bases in between. CDR1 is SEHNR and CDR2 is FQNEAQ in the germline V gene (reference sequence). The CDR3 consists of 13 residues. The CDR3 DNA follows: TGTGCCAGCTCCGGGAGTCGTGATCAGCCCCAGTACTTC. Translation: CASSGSRDQPQYF.

The table lists this clonotype with a count of one. CDR3 DNA sequence: TGTGCCAGCAAAGGGGACAGGTCGAACACTGAAGCTTTCTTT. It specifies CASKGDRSNTEAFF. The rearrangement uses TRBV2 and TRBJ1-1; 8 nucleotides agree with TRBD1. The J segment lost 1 base and the V segment lost 7 bases, leaving 5 bases of the junction unmatched. The CDR3 is made up of 14 amino acids. Germline assignment: CDR1 SNHLY and CDR2 FYNNEI.

This clonotype was picked up a small number of times. This CDR3 reads CASSEATGVTGELFF. DNA for the CDR3: TGTGCCAGCAGTGAAGCGACAGGTGTCACCGGGGAGCTGTTTTTT. The J gene is TRBJ2-2, the V gene TRBV2; possible D gene TRBD1, 6 bases. This CDR3 is built from 15 residues. Germline CDR1 reads SNHLY; CDR2 reads FYNNEI. The V end was cut by 0 bases, the J end by 4 bases, with 9 bases between.

This clonotype showed up many times. The chain uses TRBV19 and TRBJ1-5; weak D call: TRBD1 (5 bases). Germline V gene data show CDR1 as LNHDA and CDR2 as SQIVND (reference sequence). Trimming took 7 bases from V and 3 from J, leaving 16 bases between them. This CDR3 has 15 residues. CDR3 loop: CASKGARTTNQPQHF. CDR3 DNA sequence: TGTGCCAGTAAAGGGGCTAGGACTACCAATCAGCCCCAGCATTTT.

The sample holds many counts of this clonotype. The chain is built from TRBV11-2 and TRBJ2-7, with 7 bases that match TRBD2. CDR1 and CDR2 (germline): SGHAT, FQNNGV. This CDR3 comprises 17 residues. V gave up 1 base and J gave up 3 bases; unmatched junction bases: 12. CDR3 protein: CASSLVAGAHVYYEQYF. The CDR3 DNA reads TGTGCCAGCAGCTTAGTTGCGGGAGCCCATGTATACTACGAGCAGTACTTC.

This clonotype occurred a few times. V is TRBV12-3 or TRBV12-4 and J is TRBJ2-6, with D possibly matching TRBD1 (6 bases). V was trimmed by 2 bases and J by 0 bases, leaving 14 bases between them. The CDR3 is 18 residues long. The CDR3 loop reads CASSLIPTGSSGANVLTF. CDR3 DNA: TGTGCCAGCAGTTTAATTCCGACAGGCTCCTCTGGGGCCAACGTCCTGACTTTC.

This clonotype showed up just a few times. The J gene is TRBJ2-5, the V gene TRBV7-2; 7 bases match TRBD1. This CDR3 is built from 13 residues. The J segment lost 6 bases and the V segment lost 5 bases, leaving 6 bases of the junction unmatched. Per germline, CDR1 SGHTA and CDR2 FQGNSA. DNA of the CDR3: TGTGCCAGCAGCGTAGGACAGGATCAGACCCAGTACTTC. It is translated as CASSVGQDQTQYF.

Comments on this clonotype: A read error is possible here, since a much larger clone lies one base away. The gene calls are TRBV10-3 and TRBJ1-2, with D unclear. The ends were cut back, 6 bases at V and 3 bases at J, with 8 bases in the middle. The CDR3 covers 12 residues. CDR1 and CDR2 from the germline V gene are ENHRY and SYGVKD. The CDR3 DNA follows: TGTGCCATCAGAAGGGAGGACTATGGCTACACCTTC. It translates to CAIRREDYGYTF.

The rearrangement joins TRBV7-9 to TRBJ2-7; 12 bases align to TRBD2. The end of the DNA fits TRBJ2-1 better, so the J call may be wrong. The CDR3 has 14 amino acids. CDR1 and CDR2 (germline): SEHNR, FQNEAQ (reference sequence). The CDR3 DNA is TGTGCCAGTGAGACTAGCGGGGGTGACAATGAGCAGTTCTTC. Protein sequence: CASETSGGDNEQFF.

This clonotype was observed a handful of times. The gene calls are TRBV2 and TRBJ2-7; D is undetermined. The V end lost 8 bases, the J end lost 6 bases, and 14 bases lay between the germline ends. The CDR3 runs to 12 residues. CDR1 and CDR2 from the germline V gene are SNHLY and FYNNEI. In DNA form, the CDR3 reads TGTGCCAGCGCACCTACCCCCTCCGAGCAGTACTTC. This codes for CASAPTPSEQYF.